This entry concerns a single T cell receptor beta chain. This specimen belongs to a study of monozygotic twins with inflammatory bowel disease. The germline V gene has CDR1 LGHDT and CDR2 YNNKEL (reference sequence). This CDR3 comprises 13 residues. Using the 5' RACE reads, TCRdb records one entry per CDR3 protein without DNA. In total, the table holds 350,000 to 550,000 distinct CDR3 sequences. The V gene is TRBV3-1, the J gene TRBJ1-2. The specimen sequenced was blood. The source is a human donor with ulcerative colitis or Crohn's disease, or a healthy co-twin of an affected twin (not recorded which). Here the CDR3 reads CASSAQFGYGYTF.